The sequence of this T cell receptor (beta chain) was determined in a study of blood T cell repertoires in COVID-19. Study-wide context: T cells, B-cell-depleted T cells, or PBMCs provided the cDNA or gDNA that served as material.

Profiling relied on immunoSEQ multiplex PCR, and the TCRdb table lists in-frame clones only, not all of them. The profile shows 200,000 to 250,000 clones, less than 90% of them singletons. This CDR3 has 15 amino acids. The germline V gene encodes CDR1 GTSNPN and CDR2 SVGIG (reference sequence). Trimming removed 4 bases from V and 3 bases from J; junction bases left unmatched: 6. This clone was seen just once. Participant ages covered about 18 to 90 years across 24 US areas. Cohorts were assigned according to the clinical history that participants reported. The recovered donors of Cohort 3 showed two negative PCRs, clearance, or symptom resolution.

Sequencing was done on a sample of PBMCs or T cells enriched from blood (not recorded which). The chain joins TRBV30 to TRBJ2-2; 9 positions match TRBD1. This TCR was recovered from a woman in her forties who had recovered from COVID-19. This CDR3 is CAWTTGTGYTGELFF. The DNA of the CDR3 is TGTGCCTGGACCACCGGGACAGGGTACACCGGGGAGCTGTTTTTT.